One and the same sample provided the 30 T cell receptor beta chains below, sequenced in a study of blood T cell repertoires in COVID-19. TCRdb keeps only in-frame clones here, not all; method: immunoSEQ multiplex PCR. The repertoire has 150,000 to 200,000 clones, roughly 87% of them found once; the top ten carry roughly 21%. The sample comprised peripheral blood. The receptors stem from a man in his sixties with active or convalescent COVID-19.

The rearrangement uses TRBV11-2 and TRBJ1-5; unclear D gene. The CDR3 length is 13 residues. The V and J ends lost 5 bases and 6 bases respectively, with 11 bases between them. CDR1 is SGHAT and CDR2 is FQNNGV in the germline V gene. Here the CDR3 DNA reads TGTGCCAGCAGCCCGGCGGGAATTCAGCCCCAGCATTTT. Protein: CASSPAGIQPQHF.

CDR3 bases: TGTGCCAGCACCTTGAGAAGGGAGGGTGAAGCTTTCTTT. Protein: CASTLRREGEAFF. This chain uses TRBV12-3 or TRBV12-4 with TRBJ1-1, with D unclear. The CDR3 is 13 residues long. With 7 bases removed from V and 7 bases from J, the gap between germline ends came to 16 bases.

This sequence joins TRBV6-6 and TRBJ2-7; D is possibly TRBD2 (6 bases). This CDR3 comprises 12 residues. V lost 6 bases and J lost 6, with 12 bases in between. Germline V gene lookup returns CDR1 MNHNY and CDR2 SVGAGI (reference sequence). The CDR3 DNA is TGTGCCAGCAGCCATGACGGGGGCGAGCAGTACTTC. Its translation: CASSHDGGEQYF.

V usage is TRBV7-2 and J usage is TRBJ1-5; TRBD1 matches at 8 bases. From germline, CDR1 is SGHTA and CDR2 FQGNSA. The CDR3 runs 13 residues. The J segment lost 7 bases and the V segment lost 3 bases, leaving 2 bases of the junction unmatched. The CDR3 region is CASSFGQGQPQHF. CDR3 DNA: TGTGCCAGCAGCTTCGGACAGGGCCAGCCCCAGCATTTT.

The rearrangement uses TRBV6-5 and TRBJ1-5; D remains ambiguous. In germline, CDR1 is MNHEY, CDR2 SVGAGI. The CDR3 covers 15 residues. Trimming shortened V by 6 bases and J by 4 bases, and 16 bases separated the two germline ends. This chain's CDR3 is CASREGPGPNQPQHF. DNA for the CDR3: TGTGCCAGCAGGGAGGGTCCGGGCCCAAATCAGCCCCAGCATTTT.

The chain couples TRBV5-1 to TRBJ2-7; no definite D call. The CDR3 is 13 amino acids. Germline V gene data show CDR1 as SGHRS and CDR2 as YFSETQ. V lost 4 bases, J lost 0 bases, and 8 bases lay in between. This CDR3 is CASSEASSYEQYF. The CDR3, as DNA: TGCGCCAGCAGCGAGGCGAGCTCCTACGAGCAGTACTTC.

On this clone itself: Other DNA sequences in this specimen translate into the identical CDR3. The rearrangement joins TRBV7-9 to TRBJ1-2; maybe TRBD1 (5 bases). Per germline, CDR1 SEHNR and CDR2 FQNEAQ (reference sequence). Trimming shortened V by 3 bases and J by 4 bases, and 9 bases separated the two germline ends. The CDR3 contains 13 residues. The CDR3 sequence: CASSLAGGYGYTF. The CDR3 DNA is TGTGCCAGCAGCTTGGCGGGGGGCTATGGCTACACCTTC. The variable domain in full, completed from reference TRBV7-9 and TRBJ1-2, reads DTGVSQNPRHKITKRGQNVTFRCDPISEHNRLYWYRQTLGQGPEFLTYFQNEAQLEKSRLLSDRFSAERPKGSFSTLEIQRTEQGDSAMYLCASSLAGGYGYTFGSGTRLTVV.

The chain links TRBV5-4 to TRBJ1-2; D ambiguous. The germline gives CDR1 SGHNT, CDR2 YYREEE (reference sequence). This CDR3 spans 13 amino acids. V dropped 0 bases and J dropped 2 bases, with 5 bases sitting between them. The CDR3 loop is CASSLGRNYGYTF. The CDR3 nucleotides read TGTGCCAGCAGCTTGGGGAGGAACTATGGCTACACCTTC.

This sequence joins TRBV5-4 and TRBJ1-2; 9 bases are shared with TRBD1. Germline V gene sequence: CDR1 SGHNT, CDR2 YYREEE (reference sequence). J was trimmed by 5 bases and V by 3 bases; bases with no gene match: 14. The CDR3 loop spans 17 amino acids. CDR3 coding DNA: TGTGCCAGCAGCTCCAACCGGGACAGGGTTACTGGGTATGGCTACACCTTC. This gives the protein CASSSNRDRVTGYGYTF.

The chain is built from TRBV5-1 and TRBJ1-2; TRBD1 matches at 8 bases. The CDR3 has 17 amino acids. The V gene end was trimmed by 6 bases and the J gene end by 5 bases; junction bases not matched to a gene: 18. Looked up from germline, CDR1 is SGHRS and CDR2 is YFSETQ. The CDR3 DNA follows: TGCGCCAGCACCCCGCAACGGGCTGTGGGGACAGGATATGGCTACACCTTC. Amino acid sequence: CASTPQRAVGTGYGYTF.

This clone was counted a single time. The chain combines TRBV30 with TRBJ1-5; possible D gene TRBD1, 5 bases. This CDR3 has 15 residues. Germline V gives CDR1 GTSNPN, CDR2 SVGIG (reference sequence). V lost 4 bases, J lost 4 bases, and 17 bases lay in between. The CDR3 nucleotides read TGTGCCTGGAAAAGCGGAGGGGAGTGGAATCAGCCCCAGCATTTT. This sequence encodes CAWKSGGEWNQPQHF.

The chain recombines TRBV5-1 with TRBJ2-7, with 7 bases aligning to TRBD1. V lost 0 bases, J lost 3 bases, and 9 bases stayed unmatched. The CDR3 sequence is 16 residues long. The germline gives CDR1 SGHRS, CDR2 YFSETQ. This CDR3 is CASSLAEGAGDYEQYF. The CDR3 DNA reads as TGCGCCAGCAGCTTGGCCGAGGGGGCTGGGGACTACGAGCAGTACTTC.

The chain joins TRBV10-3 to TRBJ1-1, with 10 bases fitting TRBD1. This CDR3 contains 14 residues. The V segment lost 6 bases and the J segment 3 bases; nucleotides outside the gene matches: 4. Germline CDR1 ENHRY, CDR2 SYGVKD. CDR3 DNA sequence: TGTGCCATCAGAAGGACAGGGGGGGACACTGAAGCTTTCTTT. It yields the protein CAIRRTGGDTEAFF.

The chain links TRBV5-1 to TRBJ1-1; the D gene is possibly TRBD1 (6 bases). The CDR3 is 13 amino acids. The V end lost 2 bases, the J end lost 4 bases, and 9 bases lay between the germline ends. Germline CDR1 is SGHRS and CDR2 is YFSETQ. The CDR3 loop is CASSLQGVTEAFF. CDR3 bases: TGCGCCAGCAGCTTACAGGGAGTCACTGAAGCTTTCTTT.

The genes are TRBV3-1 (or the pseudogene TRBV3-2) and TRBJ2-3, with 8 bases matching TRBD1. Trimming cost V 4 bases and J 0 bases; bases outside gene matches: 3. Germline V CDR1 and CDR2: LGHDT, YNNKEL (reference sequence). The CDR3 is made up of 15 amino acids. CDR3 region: CASSPWTGSTDTQYF. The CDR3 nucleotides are TGTGCCAGCAGCCCATGGACAGGGAGCACAGATACGCAGTATTTT.

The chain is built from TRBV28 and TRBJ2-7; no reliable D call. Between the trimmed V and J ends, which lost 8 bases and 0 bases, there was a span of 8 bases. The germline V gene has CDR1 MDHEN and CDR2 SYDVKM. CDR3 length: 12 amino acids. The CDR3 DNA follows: TGTGCCAGCGCGAGGAGCTCCTACGAGCAGTACTTC. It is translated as CASARSSYEQYF.

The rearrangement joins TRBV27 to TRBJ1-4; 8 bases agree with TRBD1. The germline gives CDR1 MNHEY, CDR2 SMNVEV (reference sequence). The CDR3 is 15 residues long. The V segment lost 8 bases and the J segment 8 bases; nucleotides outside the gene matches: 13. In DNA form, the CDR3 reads TGTGCCAGCGATCCCACGACAGGGGCGGGGGAAAAACTGTTTTTT. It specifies CASDPTTGAGEKLFF.

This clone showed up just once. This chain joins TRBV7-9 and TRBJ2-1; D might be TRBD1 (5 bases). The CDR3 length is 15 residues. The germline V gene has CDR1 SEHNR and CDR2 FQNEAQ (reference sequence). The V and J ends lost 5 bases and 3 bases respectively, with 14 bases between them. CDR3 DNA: TGTGCCAGCAGCCCTTACCTTAGGGGCTACAATGAGCAGTTCTTC. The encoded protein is CASSPYLRGYNEQFF.

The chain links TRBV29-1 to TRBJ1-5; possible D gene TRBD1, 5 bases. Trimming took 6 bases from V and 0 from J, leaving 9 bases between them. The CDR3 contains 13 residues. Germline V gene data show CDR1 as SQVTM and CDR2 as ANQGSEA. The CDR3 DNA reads TGCAGCGTGGCGGGGGATAGCAATCAGCCCCAGCATTTT. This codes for CSVAGDSNQPQHF. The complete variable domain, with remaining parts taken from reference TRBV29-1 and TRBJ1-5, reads SAVISQKPSRDICQRGTSLTIQCQVDSQVTMMFWYRQQPGQSLTLIATANQGSEATYESGFVIDKFPISRPNLTFSTLTVSNMSPEDSSIYLCSVAGDSNQPQHFGDGTRLSIL.

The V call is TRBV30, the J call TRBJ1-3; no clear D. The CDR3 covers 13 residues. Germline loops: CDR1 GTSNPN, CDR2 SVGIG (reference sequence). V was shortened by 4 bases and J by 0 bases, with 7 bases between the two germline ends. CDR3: CAWTVLSGNTIYF. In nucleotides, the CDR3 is TGTGCCTGGACAGTCCTCTCTGGAAACACCATATATTTT.

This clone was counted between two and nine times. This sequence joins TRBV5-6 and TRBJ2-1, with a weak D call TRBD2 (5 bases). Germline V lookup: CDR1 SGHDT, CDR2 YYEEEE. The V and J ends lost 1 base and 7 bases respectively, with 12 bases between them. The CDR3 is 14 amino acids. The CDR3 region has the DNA TGTGCCAGCAGCTTGCGGGGAGACGGGAATGAGCAGTTCTTC. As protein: CASSLRGDGNEQFF.

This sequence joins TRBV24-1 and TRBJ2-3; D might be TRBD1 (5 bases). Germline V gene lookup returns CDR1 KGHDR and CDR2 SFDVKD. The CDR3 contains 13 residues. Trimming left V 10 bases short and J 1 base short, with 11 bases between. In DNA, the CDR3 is TGTGCCACAGGGGTCTCAGGCACAGATACGCAGTATTTT. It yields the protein CATGVSGTDTQYF.

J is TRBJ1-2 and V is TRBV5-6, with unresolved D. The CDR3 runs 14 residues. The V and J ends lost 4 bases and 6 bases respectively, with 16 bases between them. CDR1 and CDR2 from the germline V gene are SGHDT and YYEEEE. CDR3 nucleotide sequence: TGTGCCAGCAGCACCTCACTAACGAGGCATGGCTACACCTTC. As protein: CASSTSLTRHGYTF. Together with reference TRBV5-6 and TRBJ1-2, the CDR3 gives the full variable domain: DAGVTQSPTHLIKTRGQQVTLRCSPKSGHDTVSWYQQALGQGPQFIFQYYEEEERQRGNFPDRFSGHQFPNYSSELNVNALLLGDSALYLCASSTSLTRHGYTFGSGTRLTVV.

The CDR3 spells CASSWGANTGELFF. The CDR3 DNA reads TGTGCCAGCAGCTGGGGGGCGAACACCGGGGAGCTGTTTTTT. The chain is built from TRBV3-1 (or the pseudogene TRBV3-2) and TRBJ2-2; D is possibly TRBD2 (6 bases). The CDR3 spans 14 residues. V lost 5 bases to trimming and J lost 0 bases, with 7 bases between them. Germline CDR1 and CDR2: LGHDT and YNNKEL (reference sequence).

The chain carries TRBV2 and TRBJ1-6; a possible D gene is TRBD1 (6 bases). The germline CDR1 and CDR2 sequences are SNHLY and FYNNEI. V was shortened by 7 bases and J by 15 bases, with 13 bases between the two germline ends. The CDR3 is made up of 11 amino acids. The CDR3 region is CASIQGRLLHF. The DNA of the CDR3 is TGTGCCAGCATACAGGGAAGGCTCCTCCACTTT.

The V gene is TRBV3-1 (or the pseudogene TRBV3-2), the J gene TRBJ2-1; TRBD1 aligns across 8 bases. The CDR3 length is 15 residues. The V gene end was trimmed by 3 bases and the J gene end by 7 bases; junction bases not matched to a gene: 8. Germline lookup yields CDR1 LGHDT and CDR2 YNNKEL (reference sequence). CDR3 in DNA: TGTGCCAGCAGCCACGGCCAGGGGGCGTTGAATGAGCAGTTCTTC. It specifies CASSHGQGALNEQFF.

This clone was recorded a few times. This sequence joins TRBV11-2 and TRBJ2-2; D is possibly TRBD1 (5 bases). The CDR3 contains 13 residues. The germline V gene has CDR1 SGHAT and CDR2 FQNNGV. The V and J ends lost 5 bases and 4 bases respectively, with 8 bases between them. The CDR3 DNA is TGTGCCAGCAGCCGCCAGGGCACCGGGGAGCTGTTTTTT. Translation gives CASSRQGTGELFF.

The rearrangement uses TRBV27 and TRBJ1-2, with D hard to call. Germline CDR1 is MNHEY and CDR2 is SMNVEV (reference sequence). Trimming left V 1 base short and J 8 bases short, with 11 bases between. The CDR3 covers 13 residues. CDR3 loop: CASSLWAGKGYTF. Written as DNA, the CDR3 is TGTGCCAGCAGTTTATGGGCGGGAAAAGGCTACACCTTC.

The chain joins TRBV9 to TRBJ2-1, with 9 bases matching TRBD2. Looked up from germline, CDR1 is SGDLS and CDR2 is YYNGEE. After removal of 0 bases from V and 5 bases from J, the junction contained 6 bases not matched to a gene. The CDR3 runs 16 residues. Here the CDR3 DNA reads TGTGCCAGCAGCGTAGTGGGCGGGGGGGCCGACAATGAGCAGTTCTTC. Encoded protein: CASSVVGGGADNEQFF.

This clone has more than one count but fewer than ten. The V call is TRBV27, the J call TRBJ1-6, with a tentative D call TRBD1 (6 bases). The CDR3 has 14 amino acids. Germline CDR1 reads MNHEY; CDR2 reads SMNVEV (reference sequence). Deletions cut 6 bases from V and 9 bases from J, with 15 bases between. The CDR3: CASSPWGGRSPLHF. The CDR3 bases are TGTGCCAGCAGCCCTTGGGGGGGGCGTTCACCCCTCCACTTT.